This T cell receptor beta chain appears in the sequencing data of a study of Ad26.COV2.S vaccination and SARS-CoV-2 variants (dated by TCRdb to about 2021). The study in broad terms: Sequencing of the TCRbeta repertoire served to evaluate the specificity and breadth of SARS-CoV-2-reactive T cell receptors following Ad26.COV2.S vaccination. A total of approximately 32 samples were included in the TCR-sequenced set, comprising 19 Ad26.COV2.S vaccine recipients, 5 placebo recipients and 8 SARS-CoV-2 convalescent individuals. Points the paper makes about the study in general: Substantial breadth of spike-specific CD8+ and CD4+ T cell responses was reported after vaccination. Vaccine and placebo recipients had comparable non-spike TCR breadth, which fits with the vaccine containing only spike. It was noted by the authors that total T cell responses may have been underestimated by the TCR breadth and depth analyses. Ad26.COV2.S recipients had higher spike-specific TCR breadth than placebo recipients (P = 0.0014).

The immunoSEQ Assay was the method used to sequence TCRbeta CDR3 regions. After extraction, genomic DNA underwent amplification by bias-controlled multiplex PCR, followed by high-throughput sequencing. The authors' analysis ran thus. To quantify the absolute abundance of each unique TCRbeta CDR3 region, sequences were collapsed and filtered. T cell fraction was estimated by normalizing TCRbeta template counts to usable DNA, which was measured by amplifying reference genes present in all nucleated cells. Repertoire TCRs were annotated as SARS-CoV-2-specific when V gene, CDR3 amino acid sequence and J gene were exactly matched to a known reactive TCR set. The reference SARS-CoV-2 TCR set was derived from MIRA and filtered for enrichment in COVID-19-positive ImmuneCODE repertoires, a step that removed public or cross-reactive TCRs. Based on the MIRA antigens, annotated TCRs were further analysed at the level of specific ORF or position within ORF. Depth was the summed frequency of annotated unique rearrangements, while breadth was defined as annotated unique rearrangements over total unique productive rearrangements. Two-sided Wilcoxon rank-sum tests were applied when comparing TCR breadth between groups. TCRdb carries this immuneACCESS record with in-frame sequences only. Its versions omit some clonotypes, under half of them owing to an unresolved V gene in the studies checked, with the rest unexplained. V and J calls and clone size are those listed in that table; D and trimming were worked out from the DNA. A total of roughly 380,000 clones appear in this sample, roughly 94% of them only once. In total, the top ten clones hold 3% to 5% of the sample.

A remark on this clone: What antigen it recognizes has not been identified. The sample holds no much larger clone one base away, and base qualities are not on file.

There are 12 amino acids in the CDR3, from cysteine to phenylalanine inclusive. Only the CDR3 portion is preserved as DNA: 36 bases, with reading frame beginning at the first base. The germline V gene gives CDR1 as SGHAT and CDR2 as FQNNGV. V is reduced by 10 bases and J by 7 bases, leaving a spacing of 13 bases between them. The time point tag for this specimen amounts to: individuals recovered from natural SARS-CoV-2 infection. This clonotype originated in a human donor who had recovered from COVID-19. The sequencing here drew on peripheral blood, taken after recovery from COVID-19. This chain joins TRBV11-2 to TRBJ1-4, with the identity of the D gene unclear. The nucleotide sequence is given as TGTGCCACCGGGCGGGCAGGTGAAAAACTGTTTTTT. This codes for CATGRAGEKLFF.